This T cell receptor (beta chain) comes out of a study of T cell responses to AZD1222 COVID-19 vaccine. Trimming took off 4 bases at V and 4 bases at J, with 14 bases between the two ends. Germline CDR1 and CDR2: MGHRA and YSYEKL. The CDR3 sequence is 15 residues long. Study-level findings and limits: Females made up more of the donors, who were largely white British, and clonal diversity may have come out too low. There were vaccine-associated CD4 TCRs across spike, dominant at 160-218 and 743-854.

A remark on this clone: Antigen unknown.

Produced via immunoSEQ multiplex PCR; TCRdb's table is partial and in-frame only. The profile covers 150,000 or so clones, with 93% appearing a single time and 0.7% to 0.9% taken by the ten largest. The rearrangement uses TRBV4-1 and TRBJ1-5; no clear D gene. The source is an adult in good health. The source was peripheral blood, collected on day 0 of AZD1222 vaccination. CDR3 loop: CASSPWAESNQPQHF. In nucleotides, the CDR3 is TGCGCCAGCAGCCCATGGGCAGAATCAAATCAGCCCCAGCATTTT.